A single sample gave rise to the 20 T cell receptor beta chains below, sequenced in a study of sequential checkpoint blockade in melanoma. Assay: immunoSEQ multiplex PCR; the TCRdb copy retains only in-frame clones and omits some. This sample carries roughly 4,000 clones, roughly a quarter of them seen once, and the ten largest clones take 15%. Indicated treatment: randomized to nivolumab then ipilimumab (arm A) or the reverse (arm B). Sample: tumor tissue (inferred from file names), taken from a patient given nivolumab and ipilimumab in sequence. These receptors were collected from a human donor with melanoma.

This clone is deemed medium-sized. J is TRBJ1-1 and V is TRBV11-3; D is unresolved. Germline V gene lookup returns CDR1 SGHNT and CDR2 YENEEA. This CDR3 has 14 amino acids. The V and J ends lost 5 bases and 2 bases respectively, with 12 bases between them. The CDR3 reads CASSRSGYNTEAFF. The CDR3 DNA reads TGTGCCAGCAGCCGCTCCGGTTACAACACTGAAGCTTTCTTT.

The V and J genes are TRBV28 and TRBJ2-1; D unclear. This CDR3 is 14 amino acids long. V was trimmed by 3 bases and J by 0 bases, leaving 6 bases between them. Per germline, CDR1 MDHEN and CDR2 SYDVKM. CDR3 protein: CASSLLGSYNEQFF. The CDR3 DNA sequence: TGTGCCAGCAGTTTGTTGGGCTCCTACAATGAGCAGTTCTTC.

This rearrangement joins TRBV9 to TRBJ2-1; 11 nucleotides match TRBD2. The CDR3 loop spans 15 amino acids. The germline V gene has CDR1 SGDLS and CDR2 YYNGEE. Trimming took 0 bases from V and 10 from J; bases not matched to a gene: 6. The CDR3 reads CASSVDTSGGREQFF. For the CDR3, the DNA is TGTGCCAGCAGCGTAGACACTAGCGGGGGACGAGAGCAGTTCTTC.

This clone was picked up a small number of times. The chain employs TRBV30 and TRBJ1-5; 8 nucleotides align to TRBD1. The CDR3 is 14 residues long. With V trimmed by 1 base and J by 8 bases, 7 bases remained unmatched. Germline CDR1 GTSNPN, CDR2 SVGIG (reference sequence). In DNA, the CDR3 is TGTGCCTGGAGTGGTGACAGGGGTACGGAGCCCCAGCATTTT. Translating gives CAWSGDRGTEPQHF.

Within the sample, this clone is medium-sized. This chain links TRBV29-1 with TRBJ2-2; perhaps D is TRBD1 or TRBD2 (5 bases each). Trimming stripped 8 bases from V and 4 bases from J, with 11 bases between. CDR1 and CDR2 (germline): SQVTM, ANQGSEA. The CDR3 consists of 12 residues. CDR3 nucleotides: TGCAGCATCCGGGACGTCACCGGGGAGCTGTTTTTT. Translated: CSIRDVTGELFF.

This clone was counted a few times. The chain is built from TRBV11-3 and TRBJ2-7, with D possibly called TRBD1 or TRBD2 (5 bases each). Trimming took off 4 bases at V and 5 bases at J, with 15 bases between the two ends. This CDR3 is built from 14 residues. From germline, CDR1 is SGHNT and CDR2 YENEEA. The CDR3 nucleotides are TGTGCCAGCAGCTCCTTTGGGGGAAACCACGAGCAGTACTTC. Translated, it gives CASSSFGGNHEQYF.

The table lists this clone with many counts. The gene calls are TRBV6-8 and TRBJ2-7; the match to TRBD2 covers 10 bases. The CDR3 is 19 amino acids. Germline V gene lookup returns CDR1 MNHGY and CDR2 SAAAGT. With 5 bases clipped from V and 3 bases from J, the junction kept 19 bases outside the gene matches. For the CDR3, the DNA is TGTGCCAGCAGTAGGATCGGAGACATGTTAGCGGGAGGATTCTACGAGCAGTACTTC. This gives the protein CASSRIGDMLAGGFYEQYF.

This clone was recorded a few times. The V gene is TRBV11-3, the J gene TRBJ1-2; TRBD1 is a possible D gene (5 bases). The V gene's germline CDR1 is SGHNT and CDR2 YENEEA. Trimming cost V 2 bases and J 7 bases, with 14 bases left between them. The CDR3 contains 14 residues. In nucleotides, the CDR3 is TGTGCCAGCAGCTTATCGGGGGGTCTGTCTGGCTACACCTTC. Residues: CASSLSGGLSGYTF.

This clone was detected many times. The V gene is TRBV11-3, the J gene TRBJ2-5; the match to TRBD1 covers 11 bases. Trimming took 4 bases from V and 1 from J; bases not matched to a gene: 2. This CDR3 region has 15 residues. Per the germline V gene, CDR1 is SGHNT and CDR2 is YENEEA. CDR3 sequence: CASSSGTGGQETQYF. For the CDR3, the DNA is TGTGCCAGCAGCTCCGGGACAGGGGGCCAAGAGACCCAGTACTTC.

The chain combines TRBV28 with TRBJ2-5; either TRBD1 or TRBD2 may fit D (5 bases each). The CDR3 covers 14 residues. V shed 4 bases and J shed 5 bases, with 14 bases lying between them. CDR1 is MDHEN and CDR2 is SYDVKM in the germline V gene. In nucleotides, the CDR3 is TGTGCCAGCAGTTCTCGGGACGGCGTCGAGACCCAGTACTTC. Protein sequence: CASSSRDGVETQYF.

This clone was recorded a few times. The rearrangement joins TRBV6-8 to TRBJ2-7; 8 nucleotides line up with TRBD1. CDR1 is MNHGY and CDR2 is SAAAGT in the germline V gene. The CDR3 is made up of 15 amino acids. V lost 5 bases to trimming and J lost 1 base; unmatched junction nucleotides: 7. CDR3 sequence (DNA): TGTGCCAGCAGTGTGGACAGGGTGGCGTCCTACGAGCAGTACTTC. Its protein is CASSVDRVASYEQYF.

In its sample, this clone is medium-sized. The chain has TRBV11-3 and TRBJ2-1; 7 bases align to TRBD2. The CDR3 sequence is 16 residues long. CDR1 and CDR2 from the germline V gene are SGHNT and YENEEA. Germline trimming cut 2 bases from V and 0 bases from J; bases unmatched to any gene: 4. CDR3 region: CASSLIGGSSYNEQFF. The CDR3 DNA is TGTGCCAGCAGCTTAATCGGCGGGAGCTCCTACAATGAGCAGTTCTTC.

The chain couples TRBV6-8 to TRBJ2-1; TRBD2 might be the D (6 bases). V shed 6 bases and J shed 2 bases, with 17 bases lying between them. Germline V gene lookup returns CDR1 MNHGY and CDR2 SAAAGT. CDR3 length: 16 residues. This CDR3 is CASRAPRTGAYNEQFF. Written as DNA, the CDR3 is TGTGCCAGCAGGGCCCCCAGGACGGGGGCCTACAATGAGCAGTTCTTC.

This clone was seen many times. The chain is built from TRBV11-3 and TRBJ1-2; D unresolved. There are 14 residues in the CDR3. The V gene's germline CDR1 is SGHNT and CDR2 YENEEA. V was cut by 5 bases and J by 1 base, with 11 bases left in between. The CDR3 nucleotides are TGTGCCAGCAGCCCTACCACTCTTAACTATGGCTACACCTTC. It yields the protein CASSPTTLNYGYTF.

This clone was counted only a few times. This sequence joins TRBV6-8 and TRBJ2-1; D unclear. Germline V gene data show CDR1 as MNHGY and CDR2 as SAAAGT. Between the trimmed V and J ends, which lost 4 bases and 10 bases, there was a span of 23 bases. This CDR3 contains 16 residues. CDR3 sequence (DNA): TGTGCCAGCAGTTTTTCGGGCAGGAATCCAGGATGGGAGCAGTTCTTC. This translates into CASSFSGRNPGWEQFF.

This clone was seen more than once but under ten times. Relative to the germline gene, one junction end is altered; a read error may explain this. The chain couples TRBV7-6 to TRBJ2-7; no clear D gene. This CDR3 is built from 14 residues. CDR1 and CDR2 from the germline V gene are SGHVS and FNYEAQ. CDR3 sequence: CASSPGPLSYEQYF. The CDR3 bases are TGTGCTAGCAGCCCCGGGCCCCTTTCCTACGAGCAGTACTTC.

The chain links TRBV29-1 to TRBJ2-7; 9 nucleotides align to TRBD1. Germline loops: CDR1 SQVTM, CDR2 ANQGSEA. The CDR3 is made up of 13 amino acids. With 6 bases clipped from V and 1 base from J, the junction kept 4 bases outside the gene matches. The CDR3 coding sequence is TGCAGCGTCGGACAGGGGAGATCCTACGAGCAGTACTTC. This codes for CSVGQGRSYEQYF.

This clone turned up a few times. The CDR3 DNA follows: TGTGCCAGCAGTTTAAGGGGTGGGGACACCGGGGAGCTGTTTTTT. This encodes CASSLRGGDTGELFF. The chain employs TRBV28 and TRBJ2-2; D may be TRBD1 (5 bases). Between the trimmed V and J ends, which lost 2 bases and 3 bases, there was a span of 10 bases. CDR1 and CDR2 (germline): MDHEN, SYDVKM. This CDR3 has 15 amino acids.

In its sample, this clone was seen a few times. The chain couples TRBV6-8 to TRBJ1-1; no clear D gene. The ends were cut back, 3 bases at V and 6 bases at J, with 14 bases in the middle. The CDR3 spans 14 residues. Germline values: CDR1 MNHGY, CDR2 SAAAGT. CDR3 amino acids: CASSYGPGMAEAFF. For the CDR3, the DNA is TGTGCCAGCAGTTATGGTCCGGGGATGGCTGAAGCTTTCTTT.

This clone was found a few times. The V and J genes are TRBV18 and TRBJ1-1, with D hard to call. The germline CDR1 and CDR2 sequences are KGHSH and LQKENI. The CDR3 spans 13 residues. V dropped 1 base and J dropped 0 bases, with 3 bases sitting between them. CDR3 sequence: CASSPRVNTEAFF. DNA of the CDR3: TGTGCCAGCTCACCACGGGTGAACACTGAAGCTTTCTTT.